The 2 T cell receptor beta chains presented below share a single source sample, sequenced in a study of response to subunit inactivated influenza vaccine. Via MiXCR, TCRdb re-called the RT-PCR reads, giving one row per CDR3 protein. The profile shows a few hundred thousand distinct CDR3 sequences, roughly 22% of them singletons. The specimen was PBMCs from blood, collected roughly 20 months after vaccination. The receptors come from a man aged 50 to 69 who received an inactivated influenza vaccine.

In the case of this clonotype: A junction end diverges from the germline sequence, so it may reflect a read error. The chain has TRBV7-6 and TRBJ2-1, with TRBD2 as a possible D gene (5 bases). This CDR3 has 16 residues. The germline gives CDR1 SGHVS, CDR2 FNYEAQ. The CDR3 DNA reads TGTGCCAGCAGCTTGGCTGACTGGACTTCCTACAATGAGCAGTTATTC. This translates into CASSLADWTSYNEQLF. The whole variable domain, filled in from reference TRBV7-6 and TRBJ2-1, reads GAGVSQSPRYKVTKRGQDVALRCDPISGHVSLYWYRQALGQGPEFLTYFNYEAQQDKSGLPNDRFSAERPEGSISTLTIQRTEQRDSAMYRCASSLADWTSYNEQLFGPGTRLTVL.

This clonotype came up a few times. This chain uses TRBV20-1 with TRBJ1-5; weak D call: TRBD1 (5 bases). Looked up from germline, CDR1 is DFQATT and CDR2 is SNEGSKA (reference sequence). The CDR3 is 15 residues long. V was shortened by 5 bases and J by 10 bases, with 24 bases between the two germline ends. This chain's CDR3 is CSAPPWQGPNSPQHF. The CDR3 DNA reads TGCAGTGCTCCCCCCTGGCAGGGTCCGAACTCCCCCCAGCATTTT.